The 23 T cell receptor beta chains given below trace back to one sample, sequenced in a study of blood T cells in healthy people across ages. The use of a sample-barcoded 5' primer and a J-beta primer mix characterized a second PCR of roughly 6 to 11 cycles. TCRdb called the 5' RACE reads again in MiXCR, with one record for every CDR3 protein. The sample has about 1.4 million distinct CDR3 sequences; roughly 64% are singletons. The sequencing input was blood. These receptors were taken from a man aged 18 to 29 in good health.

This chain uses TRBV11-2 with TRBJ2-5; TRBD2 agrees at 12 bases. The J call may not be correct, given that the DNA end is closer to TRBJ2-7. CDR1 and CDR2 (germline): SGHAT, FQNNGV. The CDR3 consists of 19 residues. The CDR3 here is CASSPRLAGDPFQNGEQYF. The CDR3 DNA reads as TGTGCCAGCAGCCCTCGACTAGCGGGAGATCCCTTTCAAAATGGCGAGCAGTACTTC.

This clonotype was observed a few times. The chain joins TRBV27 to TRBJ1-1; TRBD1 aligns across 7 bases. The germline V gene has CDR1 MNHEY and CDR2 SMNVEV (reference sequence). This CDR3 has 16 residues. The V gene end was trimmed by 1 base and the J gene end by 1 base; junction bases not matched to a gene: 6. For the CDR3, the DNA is TGTGCCAGCAGTTTATACCCAGGGGGTCCGAACACTGAAGCTTTCTTT. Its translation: CASSLYPGGPNTEAFF.

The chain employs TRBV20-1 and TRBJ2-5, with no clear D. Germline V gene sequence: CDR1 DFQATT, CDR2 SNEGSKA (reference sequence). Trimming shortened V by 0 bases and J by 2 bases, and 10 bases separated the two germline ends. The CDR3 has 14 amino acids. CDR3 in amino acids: CSARDHDSQETQYF. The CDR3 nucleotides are TGCAGTGCTAGAGATCACGACTCTCAAGAGACCCAGTACTTC.

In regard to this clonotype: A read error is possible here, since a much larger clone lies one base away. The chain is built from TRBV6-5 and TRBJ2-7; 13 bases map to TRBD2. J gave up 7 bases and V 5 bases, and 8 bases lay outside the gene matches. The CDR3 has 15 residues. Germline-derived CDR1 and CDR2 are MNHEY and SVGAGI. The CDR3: CASSTGTSGTNEQYF. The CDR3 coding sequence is TGTGCCAGCAGTACCGGGACTAGCGGGACGAATGAGCAGTACTTC.

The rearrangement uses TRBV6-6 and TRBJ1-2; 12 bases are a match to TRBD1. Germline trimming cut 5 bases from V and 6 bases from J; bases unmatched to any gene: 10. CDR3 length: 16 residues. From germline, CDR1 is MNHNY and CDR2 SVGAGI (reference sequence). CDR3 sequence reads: CASSLTGTGGADGYTF. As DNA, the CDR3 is TGTGCCAGCAGTCTAACCGGGACAGGGGGCGCGGATGGCTACACCTTC.

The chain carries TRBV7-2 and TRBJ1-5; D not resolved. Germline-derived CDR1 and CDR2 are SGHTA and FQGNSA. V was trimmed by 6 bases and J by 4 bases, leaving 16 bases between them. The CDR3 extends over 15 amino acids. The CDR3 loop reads CASSHTAQLNQPQHF. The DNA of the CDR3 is TGTGCCAGCAGTCACACCGCGCAGCTTAATCAGCCCCAGCATTTT. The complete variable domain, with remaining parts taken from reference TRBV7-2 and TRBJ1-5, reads GAGVSQSPSNKVTEKGKDVELRCDPISGHTALYWYRQSLGQGLEFLIYFQGNSAPDKSGLPSDRFSAERTGGSVSTLTIQRTQQEDSAVYLCASSHTAQLNQPQHFGDGTRLSIL.

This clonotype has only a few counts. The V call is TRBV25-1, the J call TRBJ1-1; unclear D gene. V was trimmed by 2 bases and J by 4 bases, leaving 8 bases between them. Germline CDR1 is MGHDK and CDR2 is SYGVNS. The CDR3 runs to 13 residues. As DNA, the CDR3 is TGTGCCAGCAGTGAAACCGGGCTCACTGAAGCTTTCTTT. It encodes CASSETGLTEAFF.

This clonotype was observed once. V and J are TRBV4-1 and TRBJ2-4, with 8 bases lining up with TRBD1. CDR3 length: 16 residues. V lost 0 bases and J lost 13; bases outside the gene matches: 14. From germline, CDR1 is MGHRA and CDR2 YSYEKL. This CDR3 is CASSQDFQAGGGEQYF. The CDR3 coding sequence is TGCGCCAGCAGCCAAGATTTCCAAGCAGGGGGCGGTGAGCAGTACTTC.

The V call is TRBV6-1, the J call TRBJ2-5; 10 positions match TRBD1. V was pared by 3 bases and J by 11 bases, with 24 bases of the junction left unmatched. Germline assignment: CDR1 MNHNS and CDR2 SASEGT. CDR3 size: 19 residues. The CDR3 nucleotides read TGTGCCAGCAGTGACGATAGAGGGACAGGGGAATACTTCTCTAGGGAGCAGTACTTC. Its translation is CASSDDRGTGEYFSREQYF.

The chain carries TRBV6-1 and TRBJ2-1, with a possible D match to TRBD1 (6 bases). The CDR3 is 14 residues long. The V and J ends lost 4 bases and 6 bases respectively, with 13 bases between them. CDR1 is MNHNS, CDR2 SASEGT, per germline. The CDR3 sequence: CASSGPGRGNEQFF. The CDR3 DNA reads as TGTGCCAGCAGTGGCCCCGGCAGGGGCAATGAGCAGTTCTTC.

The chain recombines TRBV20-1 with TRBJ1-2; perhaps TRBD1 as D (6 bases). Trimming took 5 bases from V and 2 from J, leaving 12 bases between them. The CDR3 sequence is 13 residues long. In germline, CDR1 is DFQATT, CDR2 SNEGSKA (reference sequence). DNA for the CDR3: TGCAGTGCTGCCGGACAGCCGAACTATGGCTACACCTTC. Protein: CSAAGQPNYGYTF.

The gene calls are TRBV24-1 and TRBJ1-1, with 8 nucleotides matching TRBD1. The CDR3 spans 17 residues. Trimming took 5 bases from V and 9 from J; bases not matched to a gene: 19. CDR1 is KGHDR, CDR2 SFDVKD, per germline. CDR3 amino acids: CATSGPGTGSAEWKAFF. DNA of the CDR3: TGTGCCACCAGTGGGCCTGGGACAGGAAGTGCCGAATGGAAAGCTTTCTTT.

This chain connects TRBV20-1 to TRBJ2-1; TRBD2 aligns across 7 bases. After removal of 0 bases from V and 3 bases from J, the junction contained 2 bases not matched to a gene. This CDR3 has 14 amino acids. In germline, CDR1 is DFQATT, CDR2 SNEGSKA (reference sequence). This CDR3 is CSARDGLVYNEQFF. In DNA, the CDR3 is TGCAGTGCTAGAGATGGACTAGTCTACAATGAGCAGTTCTTC.

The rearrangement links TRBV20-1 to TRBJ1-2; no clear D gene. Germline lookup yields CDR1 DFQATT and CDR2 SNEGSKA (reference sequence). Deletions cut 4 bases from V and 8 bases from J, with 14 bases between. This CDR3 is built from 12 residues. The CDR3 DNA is TGCAGTGCTACCTTCGATGGGAGGGGCTACACCTTC. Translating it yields CSATFDGRGYTF.

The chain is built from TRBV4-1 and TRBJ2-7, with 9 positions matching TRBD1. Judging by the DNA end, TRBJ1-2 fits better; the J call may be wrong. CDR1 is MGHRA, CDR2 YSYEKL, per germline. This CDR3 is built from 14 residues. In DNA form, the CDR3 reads TGCGCCAGCAGCCCCGGACAGGGGATTATGAGATACACCTTC. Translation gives CASSPGQGIMRYTF.

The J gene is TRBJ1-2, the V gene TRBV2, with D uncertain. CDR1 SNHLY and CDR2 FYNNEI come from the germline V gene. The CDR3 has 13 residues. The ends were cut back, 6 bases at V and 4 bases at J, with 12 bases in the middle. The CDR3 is CASRPRASYGYTF. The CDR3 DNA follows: TGTGCCAGCAGGCCAAGGGCCTCCTATGGCTACACCTTC.

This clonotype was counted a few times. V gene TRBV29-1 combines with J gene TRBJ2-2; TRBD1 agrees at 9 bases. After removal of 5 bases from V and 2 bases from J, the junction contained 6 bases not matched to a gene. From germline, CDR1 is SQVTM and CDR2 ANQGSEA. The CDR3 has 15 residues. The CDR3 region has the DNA TGCAGCGTTACCCAACAGGGGGCTAACACCGGGGAGCTGTTTTTT. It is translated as CSVTQQGANTGELFF.

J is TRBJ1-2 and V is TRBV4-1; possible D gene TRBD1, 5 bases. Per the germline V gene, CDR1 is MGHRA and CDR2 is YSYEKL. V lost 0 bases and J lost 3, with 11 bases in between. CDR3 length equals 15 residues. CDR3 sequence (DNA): TGCGCCAGCAGCCAAGATAGGGGACGGCACTATGGCTACACCTTC. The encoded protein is CASSQDRGRHYGYTF.

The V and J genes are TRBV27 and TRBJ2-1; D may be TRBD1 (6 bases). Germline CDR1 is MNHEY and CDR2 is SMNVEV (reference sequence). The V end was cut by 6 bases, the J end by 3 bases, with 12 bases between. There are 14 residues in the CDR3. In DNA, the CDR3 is TGTGCCAGCAGGGGAACAGGGAACTACAATGAGCAGTTCTTC. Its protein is CASRGTGNYNEQFF.

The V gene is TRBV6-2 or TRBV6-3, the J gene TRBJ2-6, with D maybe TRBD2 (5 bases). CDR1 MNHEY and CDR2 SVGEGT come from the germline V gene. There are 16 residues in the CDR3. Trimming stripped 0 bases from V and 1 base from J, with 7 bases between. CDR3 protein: CASSYSAGSGANVLTF. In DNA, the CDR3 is TGTGCCAGCAGTTACTCCGCGGGTTCTGGGGCCAACGTCCTGACTTTC.

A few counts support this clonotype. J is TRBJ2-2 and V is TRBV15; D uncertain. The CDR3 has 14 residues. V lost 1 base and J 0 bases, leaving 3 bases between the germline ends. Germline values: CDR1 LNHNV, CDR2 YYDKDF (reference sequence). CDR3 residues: CATSRAPNTGELFF. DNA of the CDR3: TGTGCCACCAGCAGAGCTCCGAACACCGGGGAGCTGTTTTTT. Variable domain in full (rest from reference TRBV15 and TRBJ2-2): DAMVIQNPRYQVTQFGKPVTLSCSQTLNHNVMYWYQQKSSQAPKLLFHYYDKDFNNEADTPDNFQSRRPNTSFCFLDIRSPGLGDTAMYLCATSRAPNTGELFFGEGSRLTVL.

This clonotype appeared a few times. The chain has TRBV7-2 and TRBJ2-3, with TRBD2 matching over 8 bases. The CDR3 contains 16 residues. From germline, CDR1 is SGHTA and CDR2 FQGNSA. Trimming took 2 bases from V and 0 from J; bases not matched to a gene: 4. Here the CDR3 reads CASSLRVAGSTDTQYF. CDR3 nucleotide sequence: TGTGCCAGCAGCTTAAGGGTAGCGGGAAGCACAGATACGCAGTATTTT.

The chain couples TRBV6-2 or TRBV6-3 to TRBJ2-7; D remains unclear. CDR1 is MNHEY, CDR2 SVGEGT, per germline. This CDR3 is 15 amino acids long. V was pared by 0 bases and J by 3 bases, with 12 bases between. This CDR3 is CASSYSIGRSYEQYF. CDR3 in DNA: TGTGCCAGCAGTTACTCGATCGGTAGGAGCTACGAGCAGTACTTC.